A single sample is the source of the 31 T cell receptor beta chains below, sequenced in a study of blood T cell repertoires in COVID-19. Here immunoSEQ multiplex PCR was the method, and the copy in TCRdb shows in-frame clones only, minus some. The repertoire holds roughly 230,000 clones, 88% seen once, with about 0.65% in the top ten. What was sequenced was peripheral blood. Every receptor here comes from a human donor in a cohort sampled during active COVID-19.

The chain joins TRBV2 to TRBJ1-4; 10 bases map to TRBD1. Germline V gene sequence: CDR1 SNHLY, CDR2 FYNNEI. The CDR3 length is 14 residues. With V trimmed by 7 bases and J by 6 bases, 5 bases remained unmatched. The CDR3 DNA sequence: TGTGCCAGCATCCGGGACAGGGGAGATGAAAAACTGTTTTTT. It translates to CASIRDRGDEKLFF.

The CDR3 reads CASSSTGFGTQYF. CDR3 coding DNA: TGTGCCAGCAGCTCAACAGGGTTCGGGACCCAGTACTTC. This sequence joins TRBV7-8 and TRBJ2-5; the D gene is possibly TRBD1 (6 bases). CDR1 and CDR2 (germline): SGHVS, FQNEAQ. The V and J ends lost 4 bases and 7 bases respectively, with 13 bases between them. The CDR3 is 13 residues long.

The chain has TRBV5-1 and TRBJ1-3; D not certain. The CDR3 covers 13 residues. CDR1 and CDR2 (germline): SGHRS, YFSETQ. V was cut by 5 bases and J by 0 bases, with 6 bases left in between. CDR3 nucleotide sequence: TGCGCCAGCAGAGAGAACTCTGGAAACACCATATATTTT. Translating gives CASRENSGNTIYF.

This chain connects TRBV6-5 to TRBJ2-3; D is undetermined. This CDR3 contains 14 residues. Germline V gene sequence: CDR1 MNHEY, CDR2 SVGAGI. V gave up 6 bases and J gave up 0 bases, with 10 bases separating them. CDR3 residues: CASRARLSTDTQYF. CDR3 bases: TGTGCCAGCAGGGCCAGGCTTAGCACAGATACGCAGTATTTT.

The V and J genes are TRBV11-2 and TRBJ2-3, with 7 bases aligning to TRBD1. Germline-derived CDR1 and CDR2 are SGHAT and FQNNGV. J gave up 2 bases and V 5 bases, and 4 bases lay outside the gene matches. The CDR3 length is 14 residues. CDR3 nucleotide sequence: TGTGCCAGCAGCCGACAGGGCAACACAGATACGCAGTATTTT. Translated, it gives CASSRQGNTDTQYF. The full variable domain, in which reference TRBV11-2 and TRBJ2-3 provide the parts outside the CDR3, is EAGVAQSPRYKIIEKRQSVAFWCNPISGHATLYWYQQILGQGPKLLIQFQNNGVVDDSQLPKDRFSAERLKGVDSTLKIQPAKLEDSAVYLCASSRQGNTDTQYFGPGTRLTVL.

The CDR3, as DNA: TGCGCCAGCAGCTCCAAGGGGCCCACTGAAGCTTTCTTT. Translating it yields CASSSKGPTEAFF. The chain carries TRBV10-1 and TRBJ1-1; D may be TRBD1 (5 bases). The CDR3 sequence is 13 residues long. V was clipped by 6 bases and J by 4 bases, with 12 bases between them. Germline V lookup: CDR1 WNHNN, CDR2 SYGVQD (reference sequence).

This clone was observed a few times. CDR3 sequence reads: CASSPSDRVGTEAFF. Here the CDR3 DNA reads TGTGCCAGCAGCCCCTCGGACAGGGTGGGCACTGAAGCTTTCTTT. This rearrangement joins TRBV7-3 to TRBJ1-1; 8 nucleotides align to TRBD1. The CDR3 totals 15 residues. V dropped 5 bases and J dropped 4; count of bases not matched to a gene: 9. The germline V gene encodes CDR1 SGHTA and CDR2 FQGTGA.

The rearrangement joins TRBV4-3 to TRBJ2-3; 9 nucleotides agree with TRBD2. The CDR3 sequence is 16 residues long. V dropped 3 bases and J dropped 6; count of bases not matched to a gene: 10. Per germline, CDR1 LGHNA and CDR2 YSLEER. CDR3 DNA sequence: TGCGCCAGCAGCCAGGGCCCAAGCGGGGGGAGGGATACGCAGTATTTT. It codes for CASSQGPSGGRDTQYF.

The rearrangement uses TRBV19 and TRBJ2-7, with a tentative D call TRBD2 (5 bases). With 6 bases removed from V and 2 bases from J, the gap between germline ends came to 14 bases. Germline lookup yields CDR1 LNHDA and CDR2 SQIVND (reference sequence). There are 14 residues in the CDR3. The CDR3 is CASRDVDSTYEQYF. CDR3 coding DNA: TGTGCCAGTAGGGACGTGGACTCCACCTACGAGCAGTACTTC.

This rearrangement joins TRBV19 to TRBJ1-2, with TRBD1 identical over 8 bases. The length of the CDR3 is 13 residues. Germline V gene sequence: CDR1 LNHDA, CDR2 SQIVND (reference sequence). V lost 4 bases to trimming and J lost 2 bases; unmatched junction nucleotides: 0. The CDR3 loop reads CASSRQGNYGYTF. CDR3 sequence (DNA): TGTGCCAGTAGTAGACAGGGGAACTATGGCTACACCTTC.

This clone was counted only a few times. J is TRBJ2-3 and V is TRBV27, with D maybe TRBD1 (6 bases). Germline V CDR1 and CDR2: MNHEY, SMNVEV (reference sequence). The length of the CDR3 is 15 residues. The germline V and J ends were trimmed by 3 bases and 2 bases, with 12 bases remaining between them. The CDR3 loop reads CASSLSQGITDTQYF. The CDR3 nucleotides read TGTGCCAGCAGTTTGAGTCAGGGGATCACAGATACGCAGTATTTT.

This chain uses TRBV4-3 with TRBJ1-1, with 7 bases that match TRBD1. The CDR3 sequence is 16 residues long. J was trimmed by 4 bases and V by 0 bases; bases with no gene match: 8. The germline V gene encodes CDR1 LGHNA and CDR2 YSLEER. Written as DNA, the CDR3 is TGCGCCAGCAGCCAAGATCTACGTCAGGGGGGCACTGAAGCTTTCTTT. Encoded protein: CASSQDLRQGGTEAFF.

The chain uses TRBV3-1 (or the pseudogene TRBV3-2) and TRBJ2-3; 14 bases map to TRBD2. J was trimmed by 4 bases and V by 5 bases; bases with no gene match: 8. This CDR3 has 17 residues. CDR1 and CDR2 from the germline V gene are LGHDT and YNNKEL (reference sequence). CDR3 in DNA: TGTGCCAGCAGCAAGGGACTAGCGGGAGCGGAGGCAGATACGCAGTATTTT. It codes for CASSKGLAGAEADTQYF.

A word on this clone: Other DNA sequences in this sample translate to the same CDR3. V and J are TRBV19 and TRBJ2-3; 13 bases align to TRBD2. Trimming cost V 9 bases and J 2 bases; bases outside gene matches: 5. Germline CDR1 is LNHDA and CDR2 is SQIVND (reference sequence). The length of the CDR3 is 15 residues. CDR3 loop: CASRTSGGATDTQYF. In DNA, the CDR3 is TGTGCCAGCCGTACTAGCGGGGGGGCCACAGATACGCAGTATTTT.

The V and J genes are TRBV13 and TRBJ2-3, with 8 bases matching TRBD2. Per the germline V gene, CDR1 is PRHDT and CDR2 is FYEKMQ (reference sequence). V dropped 5 bases and J dropped 1; count of bases not matched to a gene: 8. The CDR3 is 16 amino acids. The CDR3 is CASSIERGRGTDTQYF. The CDR3 region has the DNA TGTGCCAGCAGCATAGAGCGGGGGAGAGGCACAGATACGCAGTATTTT.

Regarding this clone: One end of the junction is discordant with germline, which a read error may explain. CDR3 coding DNA: TGTGCCAGCAGTTATTCCCCCGCAGGGGCCAACTTT. Amino acid sequence: CASSYSPAGANF. The V call is TRBV6-6, the J call TRBJ1-1, with D possibly matching TRBD1 (6 bases). There are 12 residues in the CDR3. CDR1 and CDR2 from the germline V gene are MNHNY and SVGAGI (reference sequence).

The chain joins TRBV7-2 to TRBJ2-7; the D gene is possibly TRBD2 (8 bases). Germline V lookup: CDR1 SGHTA, CDR2 FQGNSA. With 4 bases removed from V and 3 bases from J, the gap between germline ends came to 22 bases. This CDR3 is 17 amino acids long. DNA of the CDR3: TGTGCCAGCAGCTCCTCAACGGGAGGGGGCCGGGTCTACGAGCAGTACTTC. Protein: CASSSSTGGGRVYEQYF.

V and J are TRBV30 and TRBJ2-3, with a possible D match to TRBD2 (7 bases). Germline lookup yields CDR1 GTSNPN and CDR2 SVGIG (reference sequence). V was pared by 2 bases and J by 4 bases, with 19 bases between. The CDR3 is 16 residues long. The CDR3 is CAWSKGGRGHSDTQYF. CDR3 in DNA: TGTGCCTGGAGTAAGGGGGGGAGGGGACATTCAGATACGCAGTATTTT.

This clone has only a few counts. The gene calls are TRBV5-1 and TRBJ1-6; D is ambiguous. The CDR3 is 13 residues long. Trimming shortened V by 5 bases and J by 7 bases, and 10 bases separated the two germline ends. Germline lookup yields CDR1 SGHRS and CDR2 YFSETQ. CDR3 sequence (DNA): TGCGCCAGCAGGACGGGGTCCAATTCACCCCTCCACTTT. As protein: CASRTGSNSPLHF. The complete variable domain, with remaining parts taken from reference TRBV5-1 and TRBJ1-6, reads KAGVTQTPRYLIKTRGQQVTLSCSPISGHRSVSWYQQTPGQGLQFLFEYFSETQRNKGNFPGRFSGRQFSNSRSEMNVSTLELGDSALYLCASRTGSNSPLHFGNGTRLTVT.

This chain links TRBV5-6 with TRBJ2-7; 10 bases agree with TRBD2. V trimming: 4 bases; J trimming: 4 bases; junction bases outside the gene matches: 8. Germline V CDR1 and CDR2: SGHDT, YYEEEE. The CDR3 is made up of 15 amino acids. The CDR3 DNA reads TGTGCCAGCAGCCAGAGCGGGAGGGCCTTTTACGAGCAGTACTTC. This translates into CASSQSGRAFYEQYF.

This chain uses TRBV25-1 with TRBJ2-1, with 8 bases matching TRBD2. The CDR3 is made up of 17 amino acids. V was clipped by 4 bases and J by 7 bases; unmatched bases: 15. The germline gives CDR1 MGHDK, CDR2 SYGVNS. DNA of the CDR3: TGTGCCAGCAGTGGGACCGAACTAGCGGATCCTTTGAATGAGCAGTTCTTC. Its translation is CASSGTELADPLNEQFF.

The chain employs TRBV5-5 and TRBJ2-7, with unresolved D. V was shortened by 4 bases and J by 6 bases, with 11 bases between the two germline ends. CDR3 length: 12 residues. Germline-derived CDR1 and CDR2 are SGHKS and YYEKEE (reference sequence). CDR3 sequence (DNA): TGTGCCAGCAGCACGTTTTCCAGCGAGCAGTACTTC. Its translation: CASSTFSSEQYF.

The rearrangement joins TRBV7-9 to TRBJ1-5; D may be TRBD1 (6 bases). Germline V lookup: CDR1 SEHNR, CDR2 FQNEAQ (reference sequence). Trimming took off 5 bases at V and 0 bases at J, with 20 bases between the two ends. CDR3 length equals 18 residues. CDR3 residues: CASSQNGQQSYSNQPQHF. The CDR3 DNA reads as TGTGCCAGCAGCCAAAATGGACAGCAGTCTTATAGCAATCAGCCCCAGCATTTT. Complete variable domain (other parts from reference TRBV7-9 and TRBJ1-5): DTGVSQNPRHKITKRGQNVTFRCDPISEHNRLYWYRQTLGQGPEFLTYFQNEAQLEKSRLLSDRFSAERPKGSFSTLEIQRTEQGDSAMYLCASSQNGQQSYSNQPQHFGDGTRLSIL.

This chain connects TRBV5-4 to TRBJ2-7; weak D call: TRBD1 (6 bases). Trimming pared 2 bases from V and 4 bases from J, leaving 13 bases between. This CDR3 spans 14 amino acids. Germline V CDR1 and CDR2: SGHNT, YYREEE (reference sequence). CDR3 DNA sequence: TGTGCCAGCAGCTTAATGAACAGGGAGTACGAGCAGTACTTC. It codes for CASSLMNREYEQYF.

This chain uses TRBV12-3 or TRBV12-4 with TRBJ2-7, with TRBD2 as a possible D gene (6 bases). This CDR3 contains 12 residues. The V and J ends lost 8 bases and 3 bases respectively, with 11 bases between them. The CDR3 nucleotides read TGTGCCAGCGGGACTGGTGTCTACGAGCAGTACTTC. It specifies CASGTGVYEQYF.

V gene TRBV28 combines with J gene TRBJ2-3, with 8 bases aligning to TRBD2. The CDR3 is made up of 16 amino acids. Losses at the gene ends were 3 bases for V and 1 base for J; bases not matched to a gene: 6. The V gene's germline CDR1 is MDHEN and CDR2 SYDVKM. CDR3 nucleotides: TGTGCCAGCAGTTTCCCGGGAGGGCATCGCACAGATACGCAGTATTTT. It specifies CASSFPGGHRTDTQYF.

The chain is built from TRBV18 and TRBJ1-1, with 7 bases matching TRBD1. This CDR3 has 16 residues. Germline-derived CDR1 and CDR2 are KGHSH and LQKENI. With 3 bases clipped from V and 5 bases from J, the junction kept 12 bases outside the gene matches. The CDR3 DNA sequence: TGTGCCAGCTCACCTAACCCGACAGGGCAAAATACTGAAGCTTTCTTT. It specifies CASSPNPTGQNTEAFF.

In this sample, this clone turned up once. This sequence joins TRBV6-5 and TRBJ2-3, with TRBD2 matching over 7 bases. Germline values: CDR1 MNHEY, CDR2 SVGAGI. The CDR3 is made up of 11 amino acids. The CDR3 sequence: CTAGAGDTQYF. CDR3 DNA: TGTACCGCGGGAGCGGGAGATACGCAGTATTTT.

There are many counts of this clone. The chain recombines TRBV28 with TRBJ2-7; D perhaps matches TRBD2 (6 bases). Germline lookup yields CDR1 MDHEN and CDR2 SYDVKM. Trimming stripped 1 base from V and 7 bases from J, with 17 bases between. This CDR3 is 15 amino acids long. CDR3 region: CASSLSGSLGREQYF. CDR3 DNA sequence: TGTGCCAGCAGTTTATCGGGGTCGTTAGGGAGGGAGCAGTACTTC.

The chain recombines TRBV7-9 with TRBJ2-5; possible D gene TRBD2, 6 bases. Between the trimmed V and J ends, which lost 3 bases and 4 bases, there was a span of 9 bases. Germline V gives CDR1 SEHNR, CDR2 FQNEAQ (reference sequence). The CDR3 has 13 residues. The DNA for the CDR3 is TGTGCCAGCAGCTTCGGGAGCGGAGAGACCCAGTACTTC. Residues: CASSFGSGETQYF.

The chain has TRBV4-1 and TRBJ1-1; D is unclear. Germline CDR1 is MGHRA and CDR2 is YSYEKL. This CDR3 comprises 16 residues. The germline V and J ends were trimmed by 1 base and 6 bases, with 18 bases remaining between them. CDR3 sequence reads: CASSQVTGTEGSEAFF. The CDR3 DNA reads as TGCGCCAGCAGCCAAGTAACGGGCACCGAGGGCTCTGAAGCTTTCTTT.